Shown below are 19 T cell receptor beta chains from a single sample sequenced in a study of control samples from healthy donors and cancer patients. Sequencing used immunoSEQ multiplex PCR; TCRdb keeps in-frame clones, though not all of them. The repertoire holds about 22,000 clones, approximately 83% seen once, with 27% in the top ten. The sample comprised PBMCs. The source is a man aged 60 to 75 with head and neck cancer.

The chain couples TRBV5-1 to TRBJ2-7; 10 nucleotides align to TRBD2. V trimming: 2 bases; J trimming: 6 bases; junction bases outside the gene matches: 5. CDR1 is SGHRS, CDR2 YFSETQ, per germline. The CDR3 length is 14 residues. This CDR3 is CASSFLAGEIEQYF. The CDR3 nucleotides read TGCGCCAGCAGCTTTCTAGCGGGAGAAATCGAGCAGTACTTC.

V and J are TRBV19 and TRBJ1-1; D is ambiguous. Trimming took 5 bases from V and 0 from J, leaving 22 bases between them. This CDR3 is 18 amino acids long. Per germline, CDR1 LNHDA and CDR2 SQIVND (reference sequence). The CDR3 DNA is TGTGCCAGTAGTCGATCTCTTGCGGGGTCTCCCATGAACACTGAAGCTTTCTTT. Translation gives CASSRSLAGSPMNTEAFF.

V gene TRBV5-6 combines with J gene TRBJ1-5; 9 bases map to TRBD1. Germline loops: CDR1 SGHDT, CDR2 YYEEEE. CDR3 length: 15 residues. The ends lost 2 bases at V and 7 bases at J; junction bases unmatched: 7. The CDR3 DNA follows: TGTGCCAGCAGCTTACAGGGGGCGGCAGGACAGCCCCAGCATTTT. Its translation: CASSLQGAAGQPQHF.

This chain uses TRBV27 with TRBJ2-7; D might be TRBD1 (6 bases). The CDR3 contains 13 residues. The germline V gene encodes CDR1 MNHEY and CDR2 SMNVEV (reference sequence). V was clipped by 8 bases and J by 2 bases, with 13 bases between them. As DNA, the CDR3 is TGTGCCAGCGGAGCCGACAGGACCTACGAGCAGTACTTC. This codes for CASGADRTYEQYF.

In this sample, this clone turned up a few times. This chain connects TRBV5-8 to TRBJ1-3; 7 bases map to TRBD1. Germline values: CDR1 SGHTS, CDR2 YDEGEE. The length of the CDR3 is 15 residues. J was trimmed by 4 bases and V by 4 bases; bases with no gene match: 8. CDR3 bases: TGTGCCAGCAGCGCAGACAGGGTTTCCGGAAACACCATATATTTT. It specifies CASSADRVSGNTIYF.

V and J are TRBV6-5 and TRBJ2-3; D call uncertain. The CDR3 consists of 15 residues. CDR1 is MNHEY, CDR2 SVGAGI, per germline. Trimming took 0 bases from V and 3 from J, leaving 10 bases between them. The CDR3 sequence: CASSYSPSRTDTQYF. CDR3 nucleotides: TGTGCCAGCAGTTACTCTCCAAGCAGGACAGATACGCAGTATTTT.

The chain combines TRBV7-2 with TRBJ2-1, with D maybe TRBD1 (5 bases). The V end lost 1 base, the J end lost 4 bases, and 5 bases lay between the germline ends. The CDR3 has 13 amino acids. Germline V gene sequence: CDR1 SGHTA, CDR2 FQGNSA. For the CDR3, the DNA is TGTGCCAGCAGCTTAGGACAGTACAATGAGCAGTTCTTC. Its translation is CASSLGQYNEQFF.

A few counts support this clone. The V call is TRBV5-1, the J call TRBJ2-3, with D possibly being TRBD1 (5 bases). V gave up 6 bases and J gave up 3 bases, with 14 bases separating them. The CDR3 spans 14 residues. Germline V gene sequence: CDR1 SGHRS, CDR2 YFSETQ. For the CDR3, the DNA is TGCGCCAGCACCTGGGGCCCCGGTACAGATACGCAGTATTTT. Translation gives CASTWGPGTDTQYF. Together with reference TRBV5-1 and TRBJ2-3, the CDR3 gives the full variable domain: KAGVTQTPRYLIKTRGQQVTLSCSPISGHRSVSWYQQTPGQGLQFLFEYFSETQRNKGNFPGRFSGRQFSNSRSEMNVSTLELGDSALYLCASTWGPGTDTQYFGPGTRLTVL.

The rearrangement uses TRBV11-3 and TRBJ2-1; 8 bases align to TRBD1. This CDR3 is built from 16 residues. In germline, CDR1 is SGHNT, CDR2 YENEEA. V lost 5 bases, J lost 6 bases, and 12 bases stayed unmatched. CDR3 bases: TGTGCCAGCAGCACCACAGGGGGAAGGGCCGCCAATGAGCAGTTCTTC. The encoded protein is CASSTTGGRAANEQFF.

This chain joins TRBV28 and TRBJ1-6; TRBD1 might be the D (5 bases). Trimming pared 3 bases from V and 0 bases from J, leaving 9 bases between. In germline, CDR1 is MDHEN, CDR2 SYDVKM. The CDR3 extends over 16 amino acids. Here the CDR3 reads CASSFGGASYNSPLHF. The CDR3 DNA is TGTGCCAGCAGTTTTGGAGGGGCCTCCTATAATTCACCCCTCCACTTT. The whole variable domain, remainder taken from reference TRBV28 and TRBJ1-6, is DVKVTQSSRYLVKRTGEKVFLECVQDMDHENMFWYRQDPGLGLRLIYFSYDVKMKEKGDIPEGYSVSREKKERFSLILESASTNQTSMYLCASSFGGASYNSPLHFGNGTRLTVT.

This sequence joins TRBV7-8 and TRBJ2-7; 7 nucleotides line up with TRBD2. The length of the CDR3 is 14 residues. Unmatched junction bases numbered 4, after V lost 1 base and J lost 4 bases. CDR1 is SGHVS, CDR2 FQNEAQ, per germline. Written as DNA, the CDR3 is TGTGCCAGCAGCTTAGGTGGGGGGGGATACGAGCAGTACTTC. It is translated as CASSLGGGGYEQYF.

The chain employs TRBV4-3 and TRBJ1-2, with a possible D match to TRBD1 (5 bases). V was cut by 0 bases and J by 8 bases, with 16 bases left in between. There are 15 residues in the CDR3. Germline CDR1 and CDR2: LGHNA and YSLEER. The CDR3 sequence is CASSQDIPGVEGYTF. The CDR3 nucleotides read TGCGCCAGCAGCCAAGATATCCCGGGGGTAGAGGGCTACACCTTC.

The CDR3: CASSLDGSAYEQYF. The CDR3 coding sequence is TGTGCCAGCAGCTTGGATGGATCGGCCTACGAGCAGTACTTC. The rearrangement links TRBV5-5 to TRBJ2-7, with no clear D. V lost 0 bases to trimming and J lost 2 bases, with 9 bases between them. Germline V gene lookup returns CDR1 SGHKS and CDR2 YYEKEE (reference sequence). CDR3 size: 14 residues.

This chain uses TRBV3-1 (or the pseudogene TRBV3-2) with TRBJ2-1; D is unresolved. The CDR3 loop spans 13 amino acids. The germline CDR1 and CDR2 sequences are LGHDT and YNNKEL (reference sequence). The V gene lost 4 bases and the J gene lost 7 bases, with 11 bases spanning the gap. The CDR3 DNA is TGTGCCAGCAGCCTCCCCCCAATTAATGAGCAGTTCTTC. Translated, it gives CASSLPPINEQFF.

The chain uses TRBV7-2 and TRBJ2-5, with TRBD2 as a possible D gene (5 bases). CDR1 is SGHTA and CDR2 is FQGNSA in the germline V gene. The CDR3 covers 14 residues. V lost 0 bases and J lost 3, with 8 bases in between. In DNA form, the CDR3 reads TGTGCCAGCAGCTTAGCGCTCGGGAAAGAGACCCAGTACTTC. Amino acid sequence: CASSLALGKETQYF.

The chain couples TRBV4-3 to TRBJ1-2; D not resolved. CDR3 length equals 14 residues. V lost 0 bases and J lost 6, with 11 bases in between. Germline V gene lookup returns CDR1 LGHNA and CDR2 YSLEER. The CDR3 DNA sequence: TGCGCCAGCAGCCAAGATTGGACCGGGAATGGCTACACCTTC. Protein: CASSQDWTGNGYTF.

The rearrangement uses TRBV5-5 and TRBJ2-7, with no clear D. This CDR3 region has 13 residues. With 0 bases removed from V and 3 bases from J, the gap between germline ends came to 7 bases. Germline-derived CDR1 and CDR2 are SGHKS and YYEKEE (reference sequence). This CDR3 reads CASSLAGFYEQYF. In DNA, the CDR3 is TGTGCCAGCAGCTTGGCAGGCTTCTACGAGCAGTACTTC.

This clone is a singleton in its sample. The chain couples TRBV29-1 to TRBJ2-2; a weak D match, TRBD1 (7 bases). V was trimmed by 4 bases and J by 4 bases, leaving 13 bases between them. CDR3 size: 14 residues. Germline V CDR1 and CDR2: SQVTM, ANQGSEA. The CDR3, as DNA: TGCAGCGTTGGTGGGCAGGGGGGCACCGGGGAGCTGTTTTTT. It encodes CSVGGQGGTGELFF.

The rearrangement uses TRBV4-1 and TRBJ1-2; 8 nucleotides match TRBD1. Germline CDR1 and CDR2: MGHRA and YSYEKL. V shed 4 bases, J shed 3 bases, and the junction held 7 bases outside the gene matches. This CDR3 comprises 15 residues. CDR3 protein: CASSLQGAKDYGYTF. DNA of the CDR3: TGCGCCAGCAGCCTGCAGGGGGCGAAGGACTATGGCTACACCTTC.